This TCR beta chain was documented in a study of early T cells in non-severe SARS-CoV-2 infection. On the study more broadly: It was bulk RNA from unsorted whole blood that was sequenced, and the chains were unpaired. Points from the study as a whole: Matching with VDJdb favored anti-spike CD8 responses (missing private and CD4 specificities).

Tagging with unique molecular identifiers was applied to individual cDNA molecules. Each CDR3 protein is one row after TCRdb ran MiXCR on the 5' RACE reads. The sample yields 51,000 or so distinct CDR3 sequences, approximately 9.9% seen once. Trimming removed 1 base from V and 3 bases from J, with 9 bases in between. Germline lookup yields CDR1 LGHDT and CDR2 YNNKEL (reference sequence). The CDR3 covers 14 residues. Concerning this clonotype itself: The antigen is undetermined.

Sequencing was done on a sample of whole blood. This receptor was obtained from an adult who was a healthcare worker with PCR-confirmed SARS-CoV-2 infection or an uninfected control (not recorded which). The chain joins TRBV3-1 to TRBJ1-1; no reliable D call. The DNA for the CDR3 is TGTGCCAGCAGCCAAGGGAGGCCAGACACTGAAGCTTTCTTT. Its protein product is CASSQGRPDTEAFF.